The sample holds many counts of the clone carrying this T cell receptor beta chain. The CDR3 contains 14 residues. The ends were cut back, 6 bases at V and 0 bases at J, with 12 bases in the middle. Germline CDR1 is MNHEY and CDR2 is SVGAGI. This sample is part of a study of CD8+CD57+ T cells in acquired aplastic anemia. It was genomic DNA that served as the template for profiling TCR beta VDJ and CDR3. TCRdb recomputed calls from the reads with MiXCR, one row per CDR3 protein. The sample holds under 350,000 distinct CDR3 sequences, 56% seen once. Patients chosen for sequencing had CD8+CD57+ cells that had expanded, as shown by flow cytometry.

The receptor's source is a human donor with aplastic anemia. The source material was sorted CD4+, CD8+, or CD8+CD57+ T cells (not recorded which) from PBMCs. The rearrangement links TRBV6-5 to TRBJ2-7; D could derive from TRBD1 or TRBD2 (5 bases each). CDR3 bases: TGTGCCAGCAGAGTGGGACGGCCCTCCTACGAGCAGTACTTC. Its translation is CASRVGRPSYEQYF.